Shown below are 17 T cell receptor beta chains from a single sample sequenced in a study of T cells in Graves' hyperthyroidism and ophthalmopathy. RNA transcripts provided the source from which TCR beta CDR3 regions were amplified. The HTBI primer set served for first-round RT-PCR of the TCR CDR3. Via MiXCR, TCRdb re-called the multiplex PCR reads, giving one row per CDR3 protein. The sample lists over 300,000 distinct CDR3 sequences, around 14% occurring once. Sequenced material: blood. These receptors were taken from a woman aged 60-70 years with Graves' hyperthyroidism.

V is TRBV24-1 and J is TRBJ2-3; D is ambiguous. Trimming stripped 2 bases from V and 2 bases from J, with 13 bases between. The CDR3 length is 16 residues. Per germline, CDR1 KGHDR and CDR2 SFDVKD. For the CDR3, the DNA is TGTGCCACCAGTGATTCGGCTACCCTTTACACAGATACGCAGTATTTT. Its translation: CATSDSATLYTDTQYF.

The sample holds many counts of this clonotype. J is TRBJ2-7 and V is TRBV4-1; no clear D. This CDR3 has 14 residues. V gave up 1 base and J gave up 4 bases, with 11 bases separating them. CDR1 and CDR2 (germline): MGHRA, YSYEKL. The CDR3 coding sequence is TGCGCCAGCAGCCAAGGGACGGCAGGTTACGAGCAGTACTTC. The encoded protein is CASSQGTAGYEQYF.

The chain recombines TRBV19 with TRBJ2-1; no definite D call. Per the germline V gene, CDR1 is LNHDA and CDR2 is SQIVND (reference sequence). CDR3 length: 15 residues. V lost 1 base to trimming and J lost 0 bases, with 7 bases between them. The CDR3 coding sequence is TGTGCCAGTAGTATAGGAGCGTTCTCCTACAATGAGCAGTTCTTC. This encodes CASSIGAFSYNEQFF.

This clonotype has ten or more counts. The V gene is TRBV2, the J gene TRBJ2-1; perhaps TRBD1 as D (6 bases). Germline lookup yields CDR1 SNHLY and CDR2 FYNNEI. The CDR3 loop spans 14 amino acids. Trimming cost V 6 bases and J 5 bases, with 14 bases left between them. DNA of the CDR3: TGTGCCAGCAGGAAGATCGCAGGGGACAATGAGCAGTTCTTC. Translated, it gives CASRKIAGDNEQFF. The whole variable domain, filled in from reference TRBV2 and TRBJ2-1, reads EPEVTQTPSHQVTQMGQEVILRCVPISNHLYFYWYRQILGQKVEFLVSFYNNEISEKSEIFDDQFSVERPDGSNFTLKIRSTKLEDSAMYFCASRKIAGDNEQFFGPGTRLTVL.

This clonotype appeared a few times. The chain recombines TRBV24-1 with TRBJ2-7, with a tentative D call TRBD1 (6 bases). This CDR3 region has 13 residues. Germline CDR1 KGHDR, CDR2 SFDVKD. With 0 bases removed from V and 5 bases from J, the gap between germline ends came to 7 bases. CDR3 region: CATSDLGGNEQYF. CDR3 DNA: TGTGCCACCAGTGATTTGGGGGGCAACGAGCAGTACTTC.

This clonotype turned up a few times. The chain joins TRBV6-1 to TRBJ1-1, with 7 nucleotides matching TRBD1. After removal of 7 bases from V and 0 bases from J, the junction contained 2 bases not matched to a gene. Germline lookup yields CDR1 MNHNS and CDR2 SASEGT. This CDR3 region has 13 residues. The CDR3 loop is CASKGQMNTEAFF. The CDR3 DNA sequence: TGTGCCAGCAAGGGACAGATGAACACTGAAGCTTTCTTT.

The chain carries TRBV20-1 and TRBJ2-7; D might be TRBD1 or TRBD2, each matching 5 bases. The CDR3 has 14 residues. Trimming pared 1 base from V and 3 bases from J, leaving 13 bases between. Looked up from germline, CDR1 is DFQATT and CDR2 is SNEGSKA (reference sequence). CDR3: CSARVRDGNYEQYF. The CDR3 DNA reads TGCAGTGCTAGAGTCCGGGACGGAAACTACGAGCAGTACTTC.

This clonotype was detected ten times or more. Relative to the germline gene, one junction end is altered; a read error may explain this. This sequence joins TRBV5-1 and TRBJ1-3; 7 nucleotides match TRBD1. Per germline, CDR1 SGHRS and CDR2 YFSETQ. The CDR3 consists of 14 residues. CDR3 in DNA: TGTGCCAGCAGTTTAGGGACAGCCGGAAACACCATATATTTT. It is translated as CASSLGTAGNTIYF.

This chain connects TRBV3-1 to TRBJ1-1; the D gene is possibly TRBD1 (5 bases). CDR3 length: 14 amino acids. Germline V gene sequence: CDR1 LGHDT, CDR2 YNNKEL (reference sequence). The germline V and J ends were trimmed by 1 base and 4 bases, with 10 bases remaining between them. The CDR3 is CASSQGAGSTEAFF. DNA for the CDR3: TGTGCCAGCAGCCAAGGGGCAGGGTCCACTGAAGCTTTCTTT.

The CDR3 nucleotides read TGTGCCAGCAGTGAACGAGACCATAAGTACTACAATGAGCAGTTCTTC. It translates to CASSERDHKYYNEQFF. V and J are TRBV6-1 and TRBJ2-1; D not resolved. CDR1 is MNHNS, CDR2 SASEGT, per germline. CDR3 length: 16 residues. V was clipped by 2 bases and J by 3 bases, with 14 bases between them.

This clonotype was detected ten times or more. The chain has TRBV19 and TRBJ1-3; D is undetermined. CDR3 size: 15 residues. V was clipped by 7 bases and J by 7 bases, with 20 bases between them. CDR1 and CDR2 from the germline V gene are LNHDA and SQIVND (reference sequence). CDR3 sequence reads: CASNLAAQDWNTIYF. The CDR3 coding sequence is TGTGCCAGTAATCTCGCCGCCCAAGACTGGAACACCATATATTTT. The complete variable domain, with remaining parts taken from reference TRBV19 and TRBJ1-3, reads DGGITQSPKYLFRKEGQNVTLSCEQNLNHDAMYWYRQDPGQGLRLIYYSQIVNDFQKGDIAEGYSVSREKKESFPLTVTSAQKNPTAFYLCASNLAAQDWNTIYFGEGSWLTVV.

J is TRBJ2-5 and V is TRBV6-1; D gene unclear. With 2 bases removed from V and 1 base from J, the gap between germline ends came to 8 bases. The CDR3 is made up of 14 amino acids. Germline V lookup: CDR1 MNHNS, CDR2 SASEGT. The CDR3: CASSEIKIQETQYF. Here the CDR3 DNA reads TGTGCCAGCAGTGAAATAAAGATCCAAGAGACCCAGTACTTC.

This clonotype showed up many times. V is TRBV5-1 and J is TRBJ1-2; possible D gene TRBD1, 6 bases. Per the germline V gene, CDR1 is SGHRS and CDR2 is YFSETQ. This CDR3 region has 16 residues. The germline V and J ends were trimmed by 4 bases and 4 bases, with 20 bases remaining between them. The CDR3 spells CASSPEPGGPSYGYTF. CDR3 nucleotide sequence: TGCGCCAGCAGCCCAGAGCCGGGGGGCCCCTCCTATGGCTACACCTTC.

The table lists this clonotype with many counts. The rearrangement uses TRBV2 and TRBJ2-4; weak D call: TRBD2 (5 bases). This CDR3 is built from 11 residues. The ends were cut back, 7 bases at V and 8 bases at J, with 9 bases in the middle. CDR1 is SNHLY, CDR2 FYNNEI, per germline. CDR3 bases: TGTGCCAGCACCTACGGGGACATTCAGTACTTC. Encoded protein: CASTYGDIQYF.

This clonotype was observed at least ten times. Sequence at one end of the junction differs from germline and may be a read error. The chain links TRBV5-1 to TRBJ2-3; D remains unclear. CDR1 is SGHRS and CDR2 is YFSETQ in the germline V gene. The CDR3 contains 12 residues. CDR3: CASSLLTDTQYF. The CDR3 nucleotides are TGTGCCAGCAGCTTACTCACAGATACGCAGTATTTT.

There are a few counts of this clonotype. The chain uses TRBV11-2 and TRBJ1-4, with 8 positions matching TRBD1. The CDR3 covers 17 residues. CDR1 and CDR2 from the germline V gene are SGHAT and FQNNGV. Unmatched junction bases numbered 8, after V lost 1 base and J lost 4 bases. The CDR3, as DNA: TGTGCCAGCAGCTTAGTGGCCAGGGGGCGGGGTAATGAAAAACTGTTTTTT. It specifies CASSLVARGRGNEKLFF.

This clonotype was observed a handful of times. The chain carries TRBV6-2 or TRBV6-3 and TRBJ1-2, with 10 bases identical to TRBD1. The CDR3 has 15 residues. The ends lost 6 bases at V and 4 bases at J; junction bases unmatched: 8. Germline assignment: CDR1 MNHEY and CDR2 SVGEGT. The CDR3 DNA reads as TGTGCCAGCAGCCCGTGGGGACAGGGGCTCTATGGCTACACCTTC. Its protein is CASSPWGQGLYGYTF.